Below are 4 T cell receptor beta chains sequenced from a single sample in a study of CD8+ T cells in alopecia areata. RNA was extracted and reverse transcribed into cDNA as the sequencing template. Clones were read by immunoSEQ multiplex PCR, and TCRdb kept only the in-frame ones, dropping some. Altogether hundreds of thousands of clones are present, around 62% being singletons, with the ten largest covering around 0.44%. The sample consisted of CD4+ T cells sorted from blood, taken at week 0. The receptors here all came from a human donor with alopecia areata.

This rearrangement joins TRBV7-9 to TRBJ1-2; a weak D match, TRBD1 (5 bases). V was cut by 5 bases and J by 8 bases, with 18 bases left in between. Germline V gene lookup returns CDR1 SEHNR and CDR2 FQNEAQ (reference sequence). The CDR3 is 14 amino acids. The DNA of the CDR3 is TGTGCCAGCAGCCGGGACGCACATTCAAACGGCTACACCTTC. It codes for CASSRDAHSNGYTF.

The chain links TRBV29-1 to TRBJ2-3, with a possible D match to TRBD1 (5 bases). The CDR3 contains 15 residues. Germline V gives CDR1 SQVTM, CDR2 ANQGSEA. Deletions cut 4 bases from V and 0 bases from J, with 14 bases between. The CDR3 spells CSVGQTSSSTDTQYF. The CDR3 DNA sequence: TGCAGCGTTGGACAGACTTCTTCTAGCACAGATACGCAGTATTTT.

The genes are TRBV7-2 and TRBJ2-1; D ambiguous. This CDR3 comprises 12 residues. Trimming took 5 bases from V and 4 from J, leaving 6 bases between them. Germline V CDR1 and CDR2: SGHTA, FQGNSA. The chain's CDR3 is CASSAGYNEQFF. CDR3 nucleotides: TGTGCCAGCAGCGCAGGATACAATGAGCAGTTCTTC.

This clone was seen a few times. This chain uses TRBV29-1 with TRBJ2-3, with 7 bases that match TRBD2. The CDR3 runs 13 residues. V gave up 3 bases and J gave up 4 bases; unmatched junction bases: 4. Germline CDR1 is SQVTM and CDR2 is ANQGSEA. The CDR3 protein is CSVEGSGADTQYF. CDR3 DNA sequence: TGCAGCGTTGAGGGCAGCGGGGCAGATACGCAGTATTTT.